The 6 T cell receptor beta chains presented below share a single source sample, sequenced in a study of T cell responses to AZD1222 COVID-19 vaccine. The protocol was immunoSEQ multiplex PCR, while the TCRdb copy is restricted to in-frame clones and leaves out a portion. The sample lists more than 100,000 clones, roughly 84% occurring once. Sequencing was performed on peripheral blood, taken on day 0 of AZD1222 vaccination. Receptors originate from an adult in good health.

The chain recombines TRBV4-3 with TRBJ1-1; D call uncertain. CDR1 LGHNA and CDR2 YSLEER come from the germline V gene. V was trimmed by 1 base and J by 4 bases, leaving 16 bases between them. The CDR3 has 16 residues. The chain's CDR3 is CASSQVRMLGFTEAFF. The CDR3 DNA sequence: TGCGCCAGCAGCCAAGTCCGAATGTTAGGTTTCACTGAAGCTTTCTTT.

The table lists this clone with a count of one. This chain joins TRBV5-5 and TRBJ1-5; D ambiguous. CDR3 size: 14 residues. CDR1 is SGHKS, CDR2 YYEKEE, per germline (reference sequence). V shed 2 bases and J shed 5 bases, with 11 bases lying between them. CDR3 amino acids: CASSFGGPYQPQHF. For the CDR3, the DNA is TGTGCCAGCAGCTTCGGCGGACCCTATCAGCCCCAGCATTTT. The whole variable domain, filled in from reference TRBV5-5 and TRBJ1-5, reads DAGVTQSPTHLIKTRGQQVTLRCSPISGHKSVSWYQQVLGQGPQFIFQYYEKEERGRGNFPDRFSARQFPNYSSELNVNALLLGDSALYLCASSFGGPYQPQHFGDGTRLSIL.

The chain employs TRBV6-1 and TRBJ1-1; D unresolved. Germline V lookup: CDR1 MNHNS, CDR2 SASEGT. The CDR3 is 11 amino acids. Trimming stripped 2 bases from V and 8 bases from J, with 6 bases between. The CDR3 bases are TGTGCCAGCAGTGAAATATCCGAAGCTTTCTTT. Protein: CASSEISEAFF.

V and J are TRBV9 and TRBJ2-5, with D tentatively TRBD1 (6 bases). The CDR3 is 14 amino acids. The V end lost 4 bases, the J end lost 6 bases, and 16 bases lay between the germline ends. Germline-derived CDR1 and CDR2 are SGDLS and YYNGEE. CDR3 loop: CASSLNRVAQTQYF. The CDR3 DNA follows: TGTGCCAGCAGCCTAAACAGGGTTGCGCAGACCCAGTACTTC.

V gene TRBV5-1 combines with J gene TRBJ2-7, with D possibly being TRBD2 (5 bases). Germline V gene lookup returns CDR1 SGHRS and CDR2 YFSETQ. This CDR3 is built from 14 residues. V lost 2 bases and J lost 2, with 11 bases in between. In nucleotides, the CDR3 is TGCGCCAGCAGCTTAGACGGGGTCACCTACGAGCAGTACTTC. Translation: CASSLDGVTYEQYF. Based on the CDR3 plus reference TRBV5-1 and TRBJ2-7, the full variable domain is KAGVTQTPRYLIKTRGQQVTLSCSPISGHRSVSWYQQTPGQGLQFLFEYFSETQRNKGNFPGRFSGRQFSNSRSEMNVSTLELGDSALYLCASSLDGVTYEQYFGPGTRLTVT.

This chain uses TRBV4-1 with TRBJ1-5; no definite D call. CDR1 is MGHRA and CDR2 is YSYEKL in the germline V gene. The V and J ends lost 1 base and 0 bases respectively, with 7 bases between them. This CDR3 has 15 amino acids. In DNA, the CDR3 is TGCGCCAGCAGCCAAGGACCCTATAGCAATCAGCCCCAGCATTTT. This encodes CASSQGPYSNQPQHF.